These 21 T cell receptor beta chains originate from one sample sequenced in a study of blood T cells in healthy people across ages. The use of a sample-barcoded 5' primer and a J-beta primer mix characterized a second PCR of roughly 6 to 11 cycles. From the 5' RACE reads, TCRdb called clonotypes with MiXCR, one entry per CDR3 protein. The sample lists about 930,000 distinct CDR3 sequences, approximately 32% occurring once. This sample also appeared in a second study, on T cells of mothers and their children.

The sample taken for sequencing was blood. Receptor source: a middle-aged woman in good health.

The V call is TRBV3-1, the J call TRBJ1-2; D gene ambiguous. CDR1 and CDR2 (germline): LGHDT, YNNKEL (reference sequence). The length of the CDR3 is 16 residues. V was clipped by 4 bases and J by 5 bases, with 20 bases between them. CDR3 bases: TGTGCCAGCAGCCGACATTCTTCGGCTGCGGGTTATGGCTACACCTTC. Protein sequence: CASSRHSSAAGYGYTF.

This clonotype was picked up one time. Being one base from a much bigger clone, this may be a read error. The J gene is TRBJ1-1, the V gene TRBV20-1; 7 bases map to TRBD1. From germline, CDR1 is DFQATT and CDR2 SNEGSKA (reference sequence). V lost 3 bases and J lost 4; bases outside the gene matches: 14. The CDR3 has 16 amino acids. The DNA of the CDR3 is TGCAGTGCTAGGACAAGGACAGGTTTAGGAAGCACTGAAGCTTTCTTT. It is translated as CSARTRTGLGSTEAFF.

This clonotype was seen a handful of times. The chain links TRBV5-1 to TRBJ2-1, with 7 bases that match TRBD2. The CDR3 contains 16 residues. Germline values: CDR1 SGHRS, CDR2 YFSETQ. The trim removed 1 base at V and 5 bases at J, leaving 9 bases unmatched. The CDR3: CASSLKDGRRNNEQFF. Here the CDR3 DNA reads TGCGCCAGCAGCTTGAAGGACGGGAGGCGTAACAATGAGCAGTTCTTC. Looking up the rest from reference TRBV5-1 and TRBJ2-1 gives the full variable domain: KAGVTQTPRYLIKTRGQQVTLSCSPISGHRSVSWYQQTPGQGLQFLFEYFSETQRNKGNFPGRFSGRQFSNSRSEMNVSTLELGDSALYLCASSLKDGRRNNEQFFGPGTRLTVL.

About this clonotype itself: The junction departs from the called germline gene at one end, perhaps through a read error. V usage is TRBV24-1 and J usage is TRBJ1-2, with 10 bases lining up with TRBD1. CDR1 and CDR2 from the germline V gene are KGHDR and SFDVKD. The CDR3 is made up of 15 amino acids. The CDR3 DNA follows: TGTGCCGCCAGCTCCGGGACAGGGGCAAAAAGGGGCTACACCTTC. Amino acid sequence: CAASSGTGAKRGYTF.

This chain uses TRBV28 with TRBJ2-3; 13 bases are a match to TRBD2. With V trimmed by 6 bases and J by 2 bases, 5 bases remained unmatched. Germline assignment: CDR1 MDHEN and CDR2 SYDVKM. The CDR3 spans 16 residues. The CDR3, as DNA: TGTGCCAGCAGACCGACTAGCGGGGGGATCACAGATACGCAGTATTTT. It codes for CASRPTSGGITDTQYF.

This chain links TRBV29-1 with TRBJ1-3; the D gene is possibly TRBD1 (5 bases). Germline V gene sequence: CDR1 SQVTM, CDR2 ANQGSEA. This CDR3 has 14 residues. V lost 3 bases and J 0 bases, leaving 9 bases between the germline ends. The CDR3 loop is CSVDWGLSGNTIYF. DNA for the CDR3: TGCAGCGTTGATTGGGGACTCTCTGGAAACACCATATATTTT.

In this sample, this clonotype turned up many times. V gene TRBV9 combines with J gene TRBJ1-1; no firm D call. CDR3 size: 12 residues. V lost 4 bases to trimming and J lost 6 bases, with 10 bases between them. Looked up from germline, CDR1 is SGDLS and CDR2 is YYNGEE. The CDR3 DNA follows: TGTGCCAGCAGCCCCCGAGAGTCTGAAGCTTTCTTT. Translating gives CASSPRESEAFF.

The rearrangement links TRBV12-3 or TRBV12-4 to TRBJ1-5; no definite D call. V gave up 5 bases and J gave up 5 bases, with 7 bases separating them. This CDR3 comprises 12 residues. The CDR3 nucleotides are TGTGCCAGCAGTATTGGATATCAGCCCCAGCATTTT. It yields the protein CASSIGYQPQHF.

This clonotype was recorded a few times. This clone may be a read error of a much larger clone one base away. The rearrangement uses TRBV5-6 and TRBJ2-2; D not resolved. The germline gives CDR1 SGHDT, CDR2 YYEEEE. This CDR3 region has 16 residues. The CDR3 reads CAGSPPSSRNAGELFF. CDR3 DNA: TGTGCCGGCAGCCCACCGTCCAGCCGGAATGCCGGGGAGCTGTTTTTT.

This clonotype was detected a few times. V and J are TRBV9 and TRBJ2-3; a weak D match, TRBD2 (6 bases). Trimming removed 4 bases at V and 2 bases at J, with 11 bases between. This CDR3 contains 14 residues. Germline assignment: CDR1 SGDLS and CDR2 YYNGEE. CDR3 sequence reads: CASSSGLTTDTQYF. The CDR3 DNA is TGTGCCAGCAGCTCAGGACTAACCACAGATACGCAGTATTTT.

This clonotype was recorded a few times. The chain combines TRBV12-3 or TRBV12-4 with TRBJ2-6; 12 positions match TRBD2. The J segment lost 2 bases and the V segment lost 2 bases, leaving 4 bases of the junction unmatched. The CDR3 totals 18 residues. CDR3 nucleotides: TGTGCCAGCAGTTTATTCGCTAGCGGGGGGGCTGGGGCCAACGTCCTGACTTTC. Its translation: CASSLFASGGAGANVLTF.

This clonotype was detected only once. The chain carries TRBV7-2 and TRBJ2-1; D not resolved. The CDR3 loop spans 13 amino acids. The V gene's germline CDR1 is SGHTA and CDR2 FQGNSA. V was shortened by 1 base and J by 12 bases, with 13 bases between the two germline ends. DNA for the CDR3: TGTGCCAGCAGCTTAGGTGCTGGACCAGGGCAGTTCTTC. As protein: CASSLGAGPGQFF.

The J gene is TRBJ2-2, the V gene TRBV7-6; D unresolved. V lost 2 bases and J 7 bases, leaving 11 bases between the germline ends. This CDR3 has 14 residues. The V gene's germline CDR1 is SGHVS and CDR2 FNYEAQ. CDR3 loop: CASSLTPTYGELFF. The CDR3 DNA sequence: TGTGCCAGCAGCTTAACCCCGACGTACGGGGAGCTGTTTTTT. Full variable domain (outside the CDR3, taken from reference TRBV7-6 and TRBJ2-2): GAGVSQSPRYKVTKRGQDVALRCDPISGHVSLYWYRQALGQGPEFLTYFNYEAQQDKSGLPNDRFSAERPEGSISTLTIQRTEQRDSAMYRCASSLTPTYGELFFGEGSRLTVL.

This clonotype was detected ten times or more. This chain connects TRBV20-1 to TRBJ2-1; 11 bases line up with TRBD2. With 0 bases clipped from V and 4 bases from J, the junction kept 8 bases outside the gene matches. This CDR3 has 17 residues. Germline lookup yields CDR1 DFQATT and CDR2 SNEGSKA (reference sequence). In nucleotides, the CDR3 is TGCAGTGCTAGAGATCCAAAACTAGCGGGGGTATACAATGAGCAGTTCTTC. Its translation: CSARDPKLAGVYNEQFF.

This clonotype was observed a handful of times. This may come from a read error, since a much larger clone is one base off. The chain uses TRBV10-3 and TRBJ2-7; the D is unclear. The CDR3 runs to 11 residues. The ends were cut back, 11 bases at V and 3 bases at J, with 11 bases in the middle. Germline-derived CDR1 and CDR2 are ENHRY and SYGVKD. CDR3 sequence reads: CAAKKDYEQYF. Here the CDR3 DNA reads TGTGCCGCCAAGAAAGACTACGAGCAGTACTTC.

Comments on this clonotype: One junction end does not reproduce the germline sequence, and a read error may be involved. This rearrangement joins TRBV9 to TRBJ2-7; 12 positions match TRBD2. CDR1 is SGDLS, CDR2 YYNGEE, per germline. This CDR3 has 15 amino acids. This CDR3 is CANSQGLAGTYGQYF. The CDR3 nucleotides are TGTGCCAACAGCCAAGGACTAGCGGGGACCTACGGGCAGTACTTC.

V is TRBV27 and J is TRBJ2-2; D is perhaps TRBD1 or TRBD2 (6 bases each). The length of the CDR3 is 16 residues. Germline CDR1 and CDR2: MNHEY and SMNVEV (reference sequence). V lost 9 bases and J lost 7, with 24 bases in between. DNA of the CDR3: TGTGCCAGTAGTGACGGTGGAGGGGGGTCTCTCGGGGAGCTGTTTTTT. Residues: CASSDGGGGSLGELFF.

This clonotype was found a few times. The V gene is TRBV10-3, the J gene TRBJ1-1, with 7 nucleotides matching TRBD1. The V segment lost 3 bases and the J segment 5 bases; nucleotides outside the gene matches: 9. CDR1 and CDR2 (germline): ENHRY, SYGVKD. The CDR3 loop spans 15 amino acids. CDR3 amino acids: CAISDPTGQGTEAFF. As DNA, the CDR3 is TGTGCCATCAGTGACCCGACAGGGCAGGGGACTGAAGCTTTCTTT.

This clonotype was counted many times. CDR3 sequence: CASSQGTGVNQPQHF. The CDR3 DNA is TGCGCCAGCAGCCAAGGAACAGGGGTCAATCAGCCCCAGCATTTT. The chain carries TRBV4-1 and TRBJ1-5; 7 nucleotides agree with TRBD1. The CDR3 runs to 15 residues. The V and J ends lost 1 base and 3 bases, in that order; junction bases with no gene match: 3. The germline V gene has CDR1 MGHRA and CDR2 YSYEKL.

Comment on this clonotype: Mismatch with germline at one junction end may stem from a read error. The chain joins TRBV7-7 to TRBJ2-5, with a possible D match to TRBD2 (5 bases). This CDR3 contains 15 residues. The germline gives CDR1 SSHAT, CDR2 FNYEAQ (reference sequence). CDR3 amino acids: CASSLEAAEGGTQYF. The CDR3 DNA reads as TGTGCTAGCAGCTTAGAAGCGGCAGAGGGTGGGACCCAGTACTTC.

This clonotype was detected only once. The chain is built from TRBV20-1 and TRBJ2-7, with D maybe TRBD2 (6 bases). This CDR3 has 14 amino acids. The germline gives CDR1 DFQATT, CDR2 SNEGSKA (reference sequence). V was cut by 1 base and J by 2 bases, with 12 bases left in between. This CDR3 reads CSARGGTVTYEQYF. The CDR3 DNA is TGCAGTGCTAGAGGAGGGACTGTCACCTACGAGCAGTACTTC.